A single sample gave rise to the 7 T cell receptor beta chains below, sequenced in a study of cytomegalovirus exposure and HLA in healthy donors. The PCR had 60 Vbeta and 13 Jbeta primers. This table comes from immunoSEQ multiplex PCR, and its TCRdb copy is limited to in-frame clones, with some not included. Among approximately 180,000 clones listed, around 84% were seen once. The sample taken for sequencing was PBMCs. The source is a young woman in good health and CMV-seronegative.

The chain couples TRBV11-3 to TRBJ2-7; TRBD1 agrees at 7 bases. The trim removed 1 base at V and 3 bases at J, leaving 6 bases unmatched. The germline V gene has CDR1 SGHNT and CDR2 YENEEA. The CDR3 has 15 amino acids. In DNA form, the CDR3 reads TGTGCCAGCAGCTTAGGACAGGGAATGAACTACGAGCAGTACTTC. It codes for CASSLGQGMNYEQYF.

V usage is TRBV27 and J usage is TRBJ2-4; D gene ambiguous. Trimming stripped 8 bases from V and 1 base from J, with 15 bases between. Germline values: CDR1 MNHEY, CDR2 SMNVEV (reference sequence). The CDR3 runs 15 residues. Here the CDR3 reads CASGWALPAKNIQYF. As DNA, the CDR3 is TGTGCCAGCGGATGGGCACTCCCGGCCAAAAACATTCAGTACTTC.

The chain joins TRBV30 to TRBJ2-5; the D gene is possibly TRBD2 (6 bases). V lost 3 bases to trimming and J lost 5 bases, with 22 bases between them. Germline CDR1 GTSNPN, CDR2 SVGIG (reference sequence). The CDR3 is 16 residues long. The chain's CDR3 is CAWSWAGTPSRETQYF. CDR3 nucleotide sequence: TGTGCCTGGAGCTGGGCGGGAACCCCGTCTAGGGAGACCCAGTACTTC.

Of note for this clone: Other DNA sequences in this sample translate to the same CDR3. The chain is built from TRBV4-1 and TRBJ1-2, with TRBD1 matching 8 bases. V dropped 8 bases and J dropped 8; count of bases not matched to a gene: 13. Germline CDR1 MGHRA, CDR2 YSYEKL. The CDR3 totals 14 residues. The CDR3 loop is CASGVPQGAGGYTF. For the CDR3, the DNA is TGCGCCAGCGGAGTTCCCCAGGGGGCGGGCGGCTACACCTTC.

About this clone: The junction differs from germline at one of its ends, possibly a read error. CDR3 nucleotide sequence: TGTTCCAGCAGCCATCGACAGGTGAACACTGAAGCTTTCTTT. It codes for CSSSHRQVNTEAFF. This chain uses TRBV7-9 with TRBJ1-1, with D possibly matching TRBD1 (6 bases). Germline CDR1 SEHNR, CDR2 FQNEAQ (reference sequence). The CDR3 is 14 residues long.

The chain has TRBV6-4 and TRBJ2-2, with D perhaps TRBD2 (5 bases). Germline values: CDR1 MRHNA, CDR2 SNTAGT. The CDR3 contains 14 residues. V was pared by 7 bases and J by 5 bases, with 14 bases between. The CDR3 DNA is TGTGCCAGCACCCTAGTAGGAGGAACCGGGGAGCTGTTTTTT. As protein: CASTLVGGTGELFF.

V and J are TRBV5-5 and TRBJ1-2, with D possibly matching TRBD1 (5 bases). The germline V gene has CDR1 SGHKS and CDR2 YYEKEE (reference sequence). The V gene lost 0 bases and the J gene lost 8 bases, with 17 bases spanning the gap. The CDR3 length is 15 residues. In nucleotides, the CDR3 is TGTGCCAGCAGCTTGGCCGGGACTTCTACCGGAGGCTACACCTTC. Encoded protein: CASSLAGTSTGGYTF.